This section outlines one TCR beta chain sequence together with its context. The antigen is undetermined. This sample's time point: blood 2 weeks post-SBRT. Treatment given: 15 Gy SBRT to primary tumor, nephrectomy 4 weeks later. After SBRT, blood was collected at 2 and 4 weeks, plus baseline. Data came from immunoSEQ multiplex PCR; TCRdb stores just in-frame clones and leaves some out. The sample includes about 130,000 clones, about 81% seen only once; the top ten take roughly 6.2%. These data belong to a study of radiation and T cells in renal cell carcinoma. Study-level background: Nephrectomy followed 15 Gy stereotactic body radiation by 4 weeks. Study-level findings and limits: Baseline intratumoral clonotype presence is unknown without pretreatment biopsies.

The input for sequencing was blood, taken from a patient whose treatment included radiotherapy and nephrectomy. This receptor was identified in a man between 50 and 59 years old with renal cell carcinoma.

Here the CDR3 reads CASSPGGDEQYF. The CDR3 nucleotides read TGCGCCAGCAGCCCTGGGGGCGACGAGCAGTACTTC. The chain couples TRBV5-1 to TRBJ2-7; possible D gene TRBD1, 6 bases. CDR1 and CDR2 (germline): SGHRS, YFSETQ. V was clipped by 4 bases and J by 5 bases, with 10 bases between them. This CDR3 has 12 amino acids.